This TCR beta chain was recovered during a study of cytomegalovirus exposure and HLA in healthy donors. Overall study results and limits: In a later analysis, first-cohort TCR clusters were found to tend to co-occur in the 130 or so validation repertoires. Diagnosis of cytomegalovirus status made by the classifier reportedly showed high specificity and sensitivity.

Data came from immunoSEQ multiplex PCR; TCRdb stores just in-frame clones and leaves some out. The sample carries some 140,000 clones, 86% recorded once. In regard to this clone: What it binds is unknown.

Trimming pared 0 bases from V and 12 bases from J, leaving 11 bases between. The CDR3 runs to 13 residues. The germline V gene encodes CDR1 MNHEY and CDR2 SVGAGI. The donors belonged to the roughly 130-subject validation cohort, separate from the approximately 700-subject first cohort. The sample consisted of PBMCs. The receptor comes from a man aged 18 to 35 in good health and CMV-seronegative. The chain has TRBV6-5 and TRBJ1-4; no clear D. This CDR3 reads CASSYSGSRQLFF. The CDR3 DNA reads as TGTGCCAGCAGTTACTCCGGATCGAGGCAACTGTTTTTT.